Presented here are 25 T cell receptor beta chains from one specimen sequenced in a study of monozygotic twins with inflammatory bowel disease. Using the 5' RACE reads, TCRdb records one entry per CDR3 protein without DNA. The table counts about 380,000 distinct CDR3 sequences; 2.6% lies in the top ten. The sample was blood. These TCRs come from a human donor with ulcerative colitis or Crohn's disease, or a healthy co-twin of an affected twin (not recorded which).

The genes are TRBV19 and TRBJ1-2; TCRdb calls TRBD1, which cannot be checked without DNA. The CDR3 totals 16 residues. CDR1 and CDR2 from the germline V gene are LNHDA and SQIVND (reference sequence). The CDR3 loop is CASSTTRQGATYGYTF.

The chain is built from TRBV4-1 and TRBJ2-1; absent DNA, TCRdb's TRBD1 call cannot be checked. Germline assignment: CDR1 MGHRA and CDR2 YSYEKL. The CDR3 totals 16 residues. The CDR3 region is CASSQEGQFPANEQFF.

This rearrangement joins TRBV6-1 to TRBJ1-1; TCRdb selects TRBD1, and the lack of DNA leaves this call unchecked. The CDR3 loop spans 16 amino acids. In germline, CDR1 is MNHNS, CDR2 SASEGT. The CDR3 here is CASSEWGGDTDTEAFF.

The gene calls are TRBV5-1 and TRBJ2-3; TCRdb names TRBD2, which stays unverified in the absence of DNA. The CDR3 is made up of 17 amino acids. Per germline, CDR1 SGHRS and CDR2 YFSETQ. Here the CDR3 reads CASSRVGLAGPTDTQYF.

The chain joins TRBV28 to TRBJ2-5; TCRdb's D call of TRBD1 is untestable without DNA. Germline CDR1 reads MDHEN; CDR2 reads SYDVKM. This CDR3 has 15 amino acids. The CDR3 here is CASSSDRGDLETQYF. The variable domain in full, completed from reference TRBV28 and TRBJ2-5, reads DVKVTQSSRYLVKRTGEKVFLECVQDMDHENMFWYRQDPGLGLRLIYFSYDVKMKEKGDIPEGYSVSREKKERFSLILESASTNQTSMYLCASSSDRGDLETQYFGPGTRLLVL.

The rearrangement joins TRBV29-1 to TRBJ2-7; TCRdb calls TRBD1, which cannot be checked without DNA. Germline V gives CDR1 SQVTM, CDR2 ANQGSEA. The CDR3 loop spans 15 amino acids. The CDR3 protein is CSVQKGQQSSYEQYF.

The V call is TRBV20-1, the J call TRBJ1-1; the D gene TCRdb calls, TRBD1, cannot be checked with no DNA. The CDR3 totals 14 residues. Germline V CDR1 and CDR2: DFQATT, SNEGSKA (reference sequence). This chain's CDR3 is CSARVPGRNTEAFF.

This chain connects TRBV7-6 to TRBJ2-3; the TRBD2 assignment by TCRdb is unverifiable without DNA. The CDR3 spans 15 residues. Germline V gene lookup returns CDR1 SGHVS and CDR2 FNYEAQ. CDR3: CASSAGGDRTDTQYF.

The rearrangement uses TRBV6-5 and TRBJ2-2. The germline gives CDR1 MNHEY, CDR2 SVGAGI. CDR3 size: 15 residues. CDR3 protein: CASSYSRRFTGELFF.

This sequence joins TRBV11-2 and TRBJ2-5; the D call from TCRdb, TRBD1, cannot be confirmed without DNA. The CDR3 extends over 14 amino acids. CDR1 is SGHAT and CDR2 is FQNNGV in the germline V gene. CDR3: CASSIPTRVQTQYF.

This rearrangement joins TRBV12-3 or TRBV12-4 to TRBJ1-5. This CDR3 is 14 amino acids long. CDR3 protein: CASSRNRNYQPQHF.

This sequence joins TRBV5-1 and TRBJ2-5; TCRdb's D gene call, TRBD1, goes unchecked for lack of DNA. The V gene's germline CDR1 is SGHRS and CDR2 YFSETQ. This CDR3 has 15 amino acids. CDR3 in amino acids: CASSSPQGHQETQYF.

This rearrangement joins TRBV6-5 to TRBJ2-5. CDR3 length: 16 residues. In germline, CDR1 is MNHEY, CDR2 SVGAGI. The CDR3 protein is CASVTSGTRLQETQYF.

CDR3 sequence reads: CASSSPLADQETQYF. This chain uses TRBV7-2 with TRBJ2-5; TCRdb's D call of TRBD2 is untestable without DNA. The CDR3 spans 15 residues. Germline V CDR1 and CDR2: SGHTA, FQGNSA.

The V and J genes are TRBV12-3 or TRBV12-4 and TRBJ1-6; TCRdb outputs TRBD1, but without DNA this stays unchecked. The CDR3 covers 16 residues. CDR3 protein: CASSLGGGDYNSPLHF.

The chain carries TRBV20-1 and TRBJ1-1; the D gene TCRdb calls, TRBD1, cannot be checked with no DNA. The CDR3 length is 14 residues. Germline CDR1 and CDR2: DFQATT and SNEGSKA (reference sequence). The CDR3 here is CSARLRTVNTEAFF.

J is TRBJ1-1 and V is TRBV7-8; TCRdb lists TRBD1, though no DNA is available to test this call. Germline CDR1 reads SGHVS; CDR2 reads FQNEAQ. CDR3 length: 15 residues. The CDR3 sequence: CASSLARGVNTEAFF.

V gene TRBV7-9 combines with J gene TRBJ2-3; checking the TCRdb D call of TRBD2 is not possible without DNA. The CDR3 covers 12 residues. The germline V gene encodes CDR1 SEHNR and CDR2 FQNEAQ (reference sequence). The CDR3 spells CASSLVERAQYF.

V usage is TRBV6-5 and J usage is TRBJ2-1; TCRdb picks TRBD2, but there is no DNA to check that call. CDR3 length: 14 residues. The germline gives CDR1 MNHEY, CDR2 SVGAGI. Here the CDR3 reads CASSYGARYNEQFF.

The genes are TRBV25-1 and TRBJ2-5; TCRdb names TRBD1, which stays unverified in the absence of DNA. The CDR3 spans 16 residues. The germline gives CDR1 MGHDK, CDR2 SYGVNS. The CDR3 sequence: CASSETLRGYQETQYF.

The chain has TRBV20-1 and TRBJ2-2; the TRBD1 assignment by TCRdb is unverifiable without DNA. Per germline, CDR1 DFQATT and CDR2 SNEGSKA (reference sequence). This CDR3 has 14 residues. The CDR3 loop is CSAREQGHHGELFF.

The chain couples TRBV24-1 to TRBJ2-2; TCRdb designates TRBD1, a call that cannot be tested without DNA. The CDR3 contains 13 residues. The germline V gene encodes CDR1 KGHDR and CDR2 SFDVKD. CDR3 sequence reads: CATGVEVTGELFF.

The chain couples TRBV20-1 to TRBJ1-3; TCRdb's D call, TRBD1, is unchecked because there is no DNA. Germline V gene sequence: CDR1 DFQATT, CDR2 SNEGSKA (reference sequence). There are 15 residues in the CDR3. CDR3 in amino acids: CSARGTGAYGNTIYF.

The chain carries TRBV29-1 and TRBJ1-4. There are 12 residues in the CDR3. Germline V gene sequence: CDR1 SQVTM, CDR2 ANQGSEA. The CDR3 region is CSVEEGREKLFF.

The V call is TRBV6-2 or TRBV6-3, the J call TRBJ1-6; with no DNA, the TCRdb D assignment of TRBD1 cannot be verified. Germline V CDR1 and CDR2: MNHEY, SVGEGT. The CDR3 consists of 19 residues. CDR3: CASSYTRERGISYNSPLHF.